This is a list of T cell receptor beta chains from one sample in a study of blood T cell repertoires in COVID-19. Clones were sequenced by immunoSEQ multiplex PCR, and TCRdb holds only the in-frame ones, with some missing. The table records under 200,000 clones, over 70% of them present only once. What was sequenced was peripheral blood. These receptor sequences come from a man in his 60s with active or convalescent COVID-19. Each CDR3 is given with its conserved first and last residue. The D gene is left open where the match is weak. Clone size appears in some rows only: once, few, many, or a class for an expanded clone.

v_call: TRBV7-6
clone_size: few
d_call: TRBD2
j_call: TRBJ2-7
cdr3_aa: CASSLGTSGRDEQYF
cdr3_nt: TGTGCCAGCAGCTTAGGGACTAGCGGGAGGGATGAGCAGTACTTC

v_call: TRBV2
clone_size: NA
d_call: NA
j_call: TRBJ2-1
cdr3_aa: CASSEAGGGEQFF
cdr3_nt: TGTGCCAGCAGTGAAGCGGGAGGAGGTGAGCAGTTCTTC

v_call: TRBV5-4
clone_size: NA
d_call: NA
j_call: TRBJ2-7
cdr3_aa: CASSLTAGAYEQYF
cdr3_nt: TGTGCCAGCAGCCTTACAGCCGGCGCCTACGAGCAGTACTTC

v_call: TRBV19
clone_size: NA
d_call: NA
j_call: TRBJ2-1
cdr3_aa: CASSTSASREQFF
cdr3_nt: TGTGCCAGTAGTACTAGCGCCTCAAGGGAGCAGTTCTTC

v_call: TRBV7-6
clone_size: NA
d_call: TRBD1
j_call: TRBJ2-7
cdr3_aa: CASSLGRGQGNGGYEQYF
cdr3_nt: TGTGCCAGCAGCTTAGGCCGGGGACAGGGGAATGGAGGCTACGAGCAGTACTTC

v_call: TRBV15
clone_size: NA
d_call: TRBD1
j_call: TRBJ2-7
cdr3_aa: CATRRDRGPYEQYF
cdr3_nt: TGTGCCACCAGAAGGGACAGGGGGCCCTACGAGCAGTACTTC

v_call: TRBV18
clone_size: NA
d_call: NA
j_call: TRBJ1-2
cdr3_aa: CASSHTFKSYGYTF
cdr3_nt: TGTGCCAGCTCACATACGTTTAAGAGCTATGGCTACACCTTC

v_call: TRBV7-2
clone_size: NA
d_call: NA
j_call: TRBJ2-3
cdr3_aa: CASSLLIRGASTDTQYF
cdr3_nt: TGTGCCAGCAGCTTACTTATCAGGGGGGCTAGCACAGATACGCAGTATTTT

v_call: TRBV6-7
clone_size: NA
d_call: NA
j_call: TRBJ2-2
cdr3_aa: CASSYRGNTGELFF
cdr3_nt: TGTGCCAGCAGTTACAGGGGGAACACCGGGGAGCTGTTTTTT

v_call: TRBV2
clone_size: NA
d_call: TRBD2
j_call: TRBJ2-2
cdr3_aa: CASSDTSGSGATGELFF
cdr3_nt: TGTGCCAGCAGTGATACTAGCGGGAGTGGAGCCACCGGGGAGCTGTTTTTT

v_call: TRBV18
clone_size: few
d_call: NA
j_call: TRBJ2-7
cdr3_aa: CASSPGRNEQYF
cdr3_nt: TGTGCCAGCTCACCAGGGAGGAACGAGCAGTACTTC

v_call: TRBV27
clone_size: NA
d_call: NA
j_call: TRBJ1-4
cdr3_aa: CASRPGQYNEKLFF
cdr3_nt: TGTGCCAGCAGACCAGGACAGTATAATGAAAAACTGTTTTTT

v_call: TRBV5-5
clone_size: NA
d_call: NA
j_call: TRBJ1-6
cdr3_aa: CASSGEWDGNSPLHF
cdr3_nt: TGTGCCAGCAGCGGGGAGTGGGATGGAAATTCACCCCTCCACTTT

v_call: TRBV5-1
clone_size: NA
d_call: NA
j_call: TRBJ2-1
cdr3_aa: CASSARGTYNEQFF
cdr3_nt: TGCGCCAGCTCGGCCCGGGGAACTTATAATGAGCAGTTCTTC

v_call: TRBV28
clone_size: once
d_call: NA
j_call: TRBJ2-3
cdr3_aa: CATHPGNGLGSDTQYF
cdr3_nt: TGTGCCACCCATCCGGGAAACGGCCTCGGCTCAGATACGCAGTATTTT

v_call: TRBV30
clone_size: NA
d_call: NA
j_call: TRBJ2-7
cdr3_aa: CAWRGRLASYEQYF
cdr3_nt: TGTGCCTGGAGGGGGCGGCTAGCGAGCTACGAGCAGTACTTC

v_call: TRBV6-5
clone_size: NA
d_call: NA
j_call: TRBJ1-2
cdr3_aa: CASSQDRSYGYTF
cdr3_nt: TGTGCCAGCAGCCAAGACAGGAGCTATGGCTACACCTTC

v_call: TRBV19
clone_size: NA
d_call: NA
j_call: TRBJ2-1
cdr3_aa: CASSGQRVSYNEQFF
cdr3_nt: TGTGCCAGTAGTGGCCAGCGGGTAAGCTACAATGAGCAGTTCTTC

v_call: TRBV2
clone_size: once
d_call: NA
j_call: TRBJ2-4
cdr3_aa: CASSDWEARNIQYF
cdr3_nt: TGTGCCAGCAGTGATTGGGAGGCCAGAAACATTCAGTACTTC

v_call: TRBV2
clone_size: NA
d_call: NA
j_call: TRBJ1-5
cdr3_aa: CASTENQGSNQPQHF
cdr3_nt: TGTGCCAGCACTGAAAACCAGGGAAGCAATCAGCCCCAGCATTTT

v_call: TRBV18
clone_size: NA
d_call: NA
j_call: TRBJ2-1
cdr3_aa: CASSPIQDGEQFF
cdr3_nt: TGTGCCAGCTCACCGATACAGGATGGAGAGCAGTTCTTC

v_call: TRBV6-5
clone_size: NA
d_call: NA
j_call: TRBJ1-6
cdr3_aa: CASSLGHSTSPLHF
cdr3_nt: TGTGCCAGCAGCCTTGGACACTCCACATCACCCCTCCACTTT

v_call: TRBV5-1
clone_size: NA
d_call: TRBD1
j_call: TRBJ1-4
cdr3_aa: CASRTGTGDEKLFF
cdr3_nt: TGCGCCAGCAGAACCGGGACAGGGGATGAAAAACTGTTTTTT

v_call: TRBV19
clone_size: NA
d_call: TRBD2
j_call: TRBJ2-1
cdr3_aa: CASTDPGGAGNYNEQFF
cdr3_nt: TGTGCCAGTACCGACCCGGGGGGGGCTGGCAACTACAATGAGCAGTTCTTC

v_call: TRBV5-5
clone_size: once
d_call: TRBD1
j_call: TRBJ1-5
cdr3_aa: CASSPSGTAYSNQPQHF
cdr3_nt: TGTGCCAGCAGCCCTAGTGGGACAGCTTATAGCAATCAGCCCCAGCATTTT

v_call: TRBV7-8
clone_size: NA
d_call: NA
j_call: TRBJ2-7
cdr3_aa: CASSLARQLYF
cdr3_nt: TGTGCCAGCAGCTTAGCGCGACAGCTCTACTTC

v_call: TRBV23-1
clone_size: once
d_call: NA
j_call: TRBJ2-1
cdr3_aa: CASSQEEEINEQFF
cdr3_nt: TGCGCCAGCAGTCAGGAGGAAGAAATCAATGAGCAGTTCTTC

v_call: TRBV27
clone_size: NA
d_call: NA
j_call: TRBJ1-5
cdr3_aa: CASSLWGGSSQPQHF
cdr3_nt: TGTGCCAGCAGCCTATGGGGGGGTTCGAGCCAGCCCCAGCATTTT

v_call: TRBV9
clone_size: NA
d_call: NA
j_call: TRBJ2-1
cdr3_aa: CASSQTLYNEQFF
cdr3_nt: TGTGCCAGCAGCCAAACATTGTACAATGAGCAGTTCTTC

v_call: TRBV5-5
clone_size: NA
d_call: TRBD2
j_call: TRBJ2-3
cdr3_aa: CASSLELARQKTSTDTQYF
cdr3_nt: TGTGCCAGCAGCTTGGAACTAGCGAGACAAAAGACTAGCACAGATACGCAGTATTTT

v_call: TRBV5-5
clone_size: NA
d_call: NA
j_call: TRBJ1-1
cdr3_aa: CASSLNWGENTEAFF
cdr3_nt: TGTGCCAGCAGCTTGAATTGGGGGGAGAACACTGAAGCTTTCTTT

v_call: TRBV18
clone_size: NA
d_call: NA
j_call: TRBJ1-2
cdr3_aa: CASSARNEAYGYTF
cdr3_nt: TGTGCCAGCTCAGCCCGCAACGAGGCCTATGGCTACACCTTC

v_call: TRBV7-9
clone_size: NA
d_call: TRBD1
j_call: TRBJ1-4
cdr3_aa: CASSRGQGDEKLFF
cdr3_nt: TGTGCCAGCAGCCGCGGACAGGGGGATGAAAAACTGTTTTTT

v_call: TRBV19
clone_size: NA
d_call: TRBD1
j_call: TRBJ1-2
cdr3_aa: CASSIGQGYGYTF
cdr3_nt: TGTGCCAGTAGTATAGGACAGGGCTATGGCTACACCTTC

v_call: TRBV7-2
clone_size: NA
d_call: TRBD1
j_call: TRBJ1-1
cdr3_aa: CASSLDRGTAFF
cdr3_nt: TGTGCCAGCAGCTTAGACAGGGGTACAGCTTTCTTT

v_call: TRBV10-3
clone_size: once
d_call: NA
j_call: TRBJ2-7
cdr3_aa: CAITRQDGDEQYF
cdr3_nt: TGTGCCATCACCCGACAGGATGGGGACGAGCAGTACTTC

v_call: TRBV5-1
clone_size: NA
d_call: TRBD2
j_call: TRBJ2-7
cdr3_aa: CASSLIGISGREYEQYF
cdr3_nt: TGCGCCAGCAGCTTGATCGGAATTAGCGGGAGAGAGTACGAGCAGTACTTC

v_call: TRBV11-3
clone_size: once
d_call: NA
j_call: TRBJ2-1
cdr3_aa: CASSSRGSGYNEQFF
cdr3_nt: TGTGCCAGCAGCAGTAGGGGGTCTGGTTACAATGAGCAGTTCTTC

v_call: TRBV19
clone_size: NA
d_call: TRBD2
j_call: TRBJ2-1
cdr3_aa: CASSFGLAGGGEQFF
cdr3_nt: TGTGCCAGTAGCTTCGGACTAGCGGGAGGTGGGGAGCAGTTCTTC

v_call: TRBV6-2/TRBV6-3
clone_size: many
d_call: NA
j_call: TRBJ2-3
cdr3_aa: CASSWRTRAGDTDTQYF
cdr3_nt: TGTGCCAGCAGTTGGCGGACCCGTGCGGGTGACACAGATACGCAGTATTTT

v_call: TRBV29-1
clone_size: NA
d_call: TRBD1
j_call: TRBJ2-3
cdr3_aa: CSTDGQESTDTQYF
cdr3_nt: TGCAGCACTGACGGACAGGAGTCCACAGATACGCAGTATTTT

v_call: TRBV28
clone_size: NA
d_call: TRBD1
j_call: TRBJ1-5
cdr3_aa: CASSLGQANQPQHF
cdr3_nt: TGTGCCAGCAGTTTAGGACAGGCCAATCAGCCCCAGCATTTT

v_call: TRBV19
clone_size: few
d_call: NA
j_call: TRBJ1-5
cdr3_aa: CASSIEAQPQHF
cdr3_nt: TGTGCCAGTAGTATAGAGGCTCAGCCCCAGCATTTT

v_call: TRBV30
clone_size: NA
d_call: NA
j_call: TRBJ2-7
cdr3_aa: CAWTGDSYEQYF
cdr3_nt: TGTGCCTGGACAGGGGACTCCTACGAGCAGTACTTC

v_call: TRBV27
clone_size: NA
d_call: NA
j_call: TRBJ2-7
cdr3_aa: CASSSHGGRGSYEQYF
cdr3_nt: TGTGCCAGCAGCTCCCATGGAGGGCGGGGTTCCTACGAGCAGTACTTC

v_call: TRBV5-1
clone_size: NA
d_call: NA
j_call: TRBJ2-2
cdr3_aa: CASSLGPGDTGELFF
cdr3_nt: TGCGCCAGCAGCTTGGGGCCCGGGGACACCGGGGAGCTGTTTTTT

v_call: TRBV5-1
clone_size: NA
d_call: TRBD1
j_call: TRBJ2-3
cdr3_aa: CASSPTGGSDTQYF
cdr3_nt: TGCGCCAGCAGCCCGACAGGGGGGTCCGATACGCAGTATTTT

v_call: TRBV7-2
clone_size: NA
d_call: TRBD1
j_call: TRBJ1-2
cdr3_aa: CASSLDTGVYGYTF
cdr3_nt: TGTGCCAGCAGCTTAGACACAGGGGTGTATGGCTACACCTTC

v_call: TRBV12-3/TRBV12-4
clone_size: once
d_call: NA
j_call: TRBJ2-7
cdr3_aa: CAIRDSSYEQYF
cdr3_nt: TGTGCCATCCGGGACTCCTCCTACGAGCAGTACTTC